This T cell receptor (beta chain) was recovered during a study of blood T cell repertoires in COVID-19. Study summary: Researchers got acute and convalescent COVID-19 samples from the United States, Italy and Spain.

Libraries were prepared by immunoSEQ multiplex PCR; TCRdb keeps only in-frame clonotypes and omits some of them. The sample holds roughly 140,000 clones, around 85% seen once. The participants were between roughly 18 and 90 years old and came from 20 to 30 US areas. Cohorts were determined from participant-reported clinical history. Cohort 3 recovered donors had two negative PCRs, clearance, or symptom resolution. The V gene's germline CDR1 is LNHNV and CDR2 YYDKDF (reference sequence). V was pared by 0 bases and J by 7 bases, with 9 bases between. The CDR3 sequence is 13 residues long. This clonotype was sampled from a woman in her thirties or forties who had recovered from COVID-19. The chain carries TRBV15 and TRBJ1-1; maybe TRBD1 (5 bases). Source material: PBMCs or T cells enriched from blood (not recorded which). CDR3 nucleotide sequence: TGTGCCACCAGCAGAGATAGACAGTTTGAAGCTTTCTTT. This gives the protein CATSRDRQFEAFF.